These 20 T cell receptor beta chains came from one sample sequenced in a study of blood T cell repertoires in COVID-19. Sequenced by immunoSEQ multiplex PCR; TCRdb stores in-frame clones only, minus some. The profile shows 90,000 to 130,000 clones, roughly 85% of them singletons. The material sequenced was peripheral blood. These receptors were collected from a man aged 35 to 55 with acute or convalescent COVID-19.

The chain employs TRBV15 and TRBJ2-5, with 8 nucleotides matching TRBD2. V shed 1 base, J shed 4 bases, and the junction held 11 bases outside the gene matches. Germline V CDR1 and CDR2: LNHNV, YYDKDF (reference sequence). This CDR3 comprises 17 residues. The CDR3 nucleotides are TGTGCCACCAGCAGAGCCCCGGGAGGGCCCCCTGGAGAGACCCAGTACTTC. This sequence encodes CATSRAPGGPPGETQYF.

The chain is built from TRBV18 and TRBJ2-1; 16 bases match TRBD2. J gave up 7 bases and V 4 bases, and 16 bases lay outside the gene matches. Germline V CDR1 and CDR2: KGHSH, LQKENI. The length of the CDR3 is 20 residues. For the CDR3, the DNA is TGTGCCAGCTCACGGACCGGGACTAGCGGGGGGGCCGGTCACACAAATGAGCAGTTCTTC. It specifies CASSRTGTSGGAGHTNEQFF.

V usage is TRBV24-1 and J usage is TRBJ1-2; D possibly corresponds to TRBD1 (5 bases). This CDR3 is built from 14 residues. V lost 1 base to trimming and J lost 4 bases, with 9 bases between them. CDR1 is KGHDR, CDR2 SFDVKD, per germline. The CDR3 sequence: CATSDFRTIYGYTF. CDR3 in DNA: TGTGCCACCAGTGATTTTAGGACAATCTATGGCTACACCTTC.

The rearrangement links TRBV6-5 to TRBJ2-4, with a weak D call TRBD1 (6 bases). CDR1 is MNHEY, CDR2 SVGAGI, per germline. This CDR3 spans 14 amino acids. Trimming cost V 5 bases and J 8 bases, with 16 bases left between them. CDR3 in DNA: TGTGCCAGCAGTACCAGGGGTCTCCCGTACATTCAGTACTTC. Encoded protein: CASSTRGLPYIQYF.

This chain links TRBV19 with TRBJ1-6; D ambiguous. Trimming took 5 bases from V and 7 from J, leaving 9 bases between them. Germline CDR1 reads LNHDA; CDR2 reads SQIVND (reference sequence). The CDR3 spans 13 residues. The CDR3 loop reads CASSFGENSPLHF. As DNA, the CDR3 is TGTGCCAGTAGTTTCGGAGAGAATTCACCCCTCCACTTT.

The chain has TRBV18 and TRBJ2-4; 9 nucleotides align to TRBD2. The CDR3 sequence is 16 residues long. J gave up 1 base and V 3 bases, and 4 bases lay outside the gene matches. Germline-derived CDR1 and CDR2 are KGHSH and LQKENI. CDR3 sequence reads: CASSPRAGGAKNIQYF. The CDR3 DNA reads TGTGCCAGCTCACCCCGCGCGGGGGGGGCCAAAAACATTCAGTACTTC.

V and J are TRBV12-3 or TRBV12-4 and TRBJ2-3; perhaps TRBD2 as D (6 bases). This CDR3 region has 13 residues. Trimming took off 6 bases at V and 8 bases at J, with 15 bases between the two ends. CDR3 bases: TGTGCCAGCAGCCGTCGCGGGGATGGTACGCAGTATTTT. Residues: CASSRRGDGTQYF.

This clone turned up a few times. V usage is TRBV6-5 and J usage is TRBJ1-2, with TRBD1 matching over 7 bases. J gave up 7 bases and V 6 bases, and 8 bases lay outside the gene matches. The CDR3 covers 13 residues. Germline V gene sequence: CDR1 MNHEY, CDR2 SVGAGI. CDR3 nucleotides: TGTGCCAGCAGAGAGACAGGGAGTCGTGGCTACACCTTC. Amino acid sequence: CASRETGSRGYTF.

This clone has more than one count but fewer than ten. Other DNA sequences in the sample encode the same CDR3. In DNA, the CDR3 is TGTGCCAGCAGCTTAGGGGGACAAATAAAAGAGACCCAGTACTTC. It encodes CASSLGGQIKETQYF. The V gene is TRBV7-9, the J gene TRBJ2-5, with D possibly being TRBD1 (6 bases). The CDR3 totals 15 residues. V lost 1 base to trimming and J lost 3 bases, with 12 bases between them. Germline V gene lookup returns CDR1 SEHNR and CDR2 FQNEAQ (reference sequence).

The chain combines TRBV6-4 with TRBJ2-7, with TRBD1 matching 9 bases. Germline assignment: CDR1 MRHNA and CDR2 SNTAGT. The CDR3 sequence is 14 residues long. With V trimmed by 6 bases and J by 5 bases, 8 bases remained unmatched. CDR3 region: CASRTGGLEDEQYF. In DNA, the CDR3 is TGTGCCAGCAGAACAGGGGGCTTAGAGGACGAGCAGTACTTC.

The chain carries TRBV7-2 and TRBJ2-7; a possible D gene is TRBD1 (6 bases). The CDR3 consists of 14 residues. V gave up 5 bases and J gave up 0 bases, with 11 bases separating them. Germline V gene lookup returns CDR1 SGHTA and CDR2 FQGNSA. CDR3 nucleotides: TGTGCCAGCAGCGCACAGGGCCGCTCCTACGAGCAGTACTTC. Its translation: CASSAQGRSYEQYF.

About this clone itself: One junction end disagrees with the germline gene, perhaps due to a read error. This chain joins TRBV7-7 and TRBJ2-7, with D perhaps matching TRBD1 or TRBD2 (5 bases each). Per the germline V gene, CDR1 is SSHAT and CDR2 is FNYEAQ (reference sequence). There are 18 residues in the CDR3. CDR3 DNA sequence: TGTGCTAGCAGCTTAGCGCCCCAGCAGACAGCTACCTACGGGGAGCAGTACTTC. The encoded protein is CASSLAPQQTATYGEQYF.

V gene TRBV5-6 combines with J gene TRBJ1-1, with a possible D match to TRBD1 (6 bases). The CDR3 sequence is 14 residues long. The germline V and J ends were trimmed by 6 bases and 5 bases, with 17 bases remaining between them. Germline V gene sequence: CDR1 SGHDT, CDR2 YYEEEE. DNA of the CDR3: TGTGCCAGCACCCCAGGGGCGAAGACGACTGAAGCTTTCTTT. Translated, it gives CASTPGAKTTEAFF. The entire variable domain, with the rest obtained from reference TRBV5-6 and TRBJ1-1, is as follows: DAGVTQSPTHLIKTRGQQVTLRCSPKSGHDTVSWYQQALGQGPQFIFQYYEEEERQRGNFPDRFSGHQFPNYSSELNVNALLLGDSALYLCASTPGAKTTEAFFGQGTRLTVV.

CDR3: CASSIKAGDSPLHF. CDR3 DNA: TGTGCCAGTAGTATTAAGGCAGGGGATTCACCCCTCCACTTT. This chain joins TRBV19 and TRBJ1-6; tentatively, D is TRBD1 (6 bases). CDR3 length equals 14 residues. V shed 3 bases and J shed 8 bases, with 11 bases lying between them. From germline, CDR1 is LNHDA and CDR2 SQIVND (reference sequence).

The CDR3 loop reads CASSLWASTEAFF. The CDR3 DNA follows: TGTGCCAGCAGTTTATGGGCTAGCACTGAAGCTTTCTTT. This chain uses TRBV28 with TRBJ1-1; D gene ambiguous. Germline V lookup: CDR1 MDHEN, CDR2 SYDVKM. The CDR3 length is 13 residues. Deletions cut 0 bases from V and 4 bases from J, with 6 bases between.

This clone showed up just once. J is TRBJ1-2 and V is TRBV11-3; D is uncertain. The CDR3 spans 13 residues. The V gene lost 0 bases and the J gene lost 6 bases, with 8 bases spanning the gap. CDR1 and CDR2 (germline): SGHNT, YENEEA. The CDR3 is CASSLERRDGYTF. CDR3 in DNA: TGTGCCAGCAGCTTAGAGCGGCGAGATGGCTACACCTTC.

The V call is TRBV18, the J call TRBJ2-7; 12 nucleotides agree with TRBD1. CDR3 length equals 14 residues. Germline V gene lookup returns CDR1 KGHSH and CDR2 LQKENI. The ends lost 3 bases at V and 6 bases at J; junction bases unmatched: 3. The chain's CDR3 is CASSPGQGALEQYF. The CDR3 nucleotides are TGTGCCAGCTCACCGGGACAGGGGGCCCTCGAGCAGTACTTC. Variable domain in full (rest from reference TRBV18 and TRBJ2-7): NAGVMQNPRHLVRRRGQEARLRCSPMKGHSHVYWYRQLPEEGLKFMVYLQKENIIDESGMPKERFSAEFPKEGPSILRIQQVVRGDSAAYFCASSPGQGALEQYFGPGTRLTVT.

This clone occurred once. This chain joins TRBV28 and TRBJ2-1, with D perhaps TRBD1 (5 bases). Germline values: CDR1 MDHEN, CDR2 SYDVKM. The CDR3 has 16 amino acids. The V and J ends lost 5 bases and 1 base respectively, with 15 bases between them. The CDR3 nucleotides are TGTGCCAGCAGTCCTAGACAGCTGCTTTCCTACAATGAGCAGTTCTTC. Amino acids: CASSPRQLLSYNEQFF.

This clone was observed a single time. V usage is TRBV28 and J usage is TRBJ2-7, with D perhaps matching TRBD2 (6 bases). There are 12 residues in the CDR3. V was shortened by 8 bases and J by 0 bases, with 8 bases between the two germline ends. Germline CDR1 is MDHEN and CDR2 is SYDVKM. The CDR3 DNA sequence: TGTGCCAGCGGGAGGAGCTCCTACGAGCAGTACTTC. Translated, it gives CASGRSSYEQYF. The full variable domain, its missing parts supplied by reference TRBV28 and TRBJ2-7, is DVKVTQSSRYLVKRTGEKVFLECVQDMDHENMFWYRQDPGLGLRLIYFSYDVKMKEKGDIPEGYSVSREKKERFSLILESASTNQTSMYLCASGRSSYEQYFGPGTRLTVT.

The chain is built from TRBV5-1 and TRBJ2-7, with TRBD2 as a possible D gene (6 bases). Germline CDR1 and CDR2: SGHRS and YFSETQ. This CDR3 has 13 residues. V gave up 0 bases and J gave up 3 bases, with 7 bases separating them. The CDR3 DNA is TGCGCCAGCAGCTTGGGACTAGACTACGAGCAGTACTTC. Its translation: CASSLGLDYEQYF.